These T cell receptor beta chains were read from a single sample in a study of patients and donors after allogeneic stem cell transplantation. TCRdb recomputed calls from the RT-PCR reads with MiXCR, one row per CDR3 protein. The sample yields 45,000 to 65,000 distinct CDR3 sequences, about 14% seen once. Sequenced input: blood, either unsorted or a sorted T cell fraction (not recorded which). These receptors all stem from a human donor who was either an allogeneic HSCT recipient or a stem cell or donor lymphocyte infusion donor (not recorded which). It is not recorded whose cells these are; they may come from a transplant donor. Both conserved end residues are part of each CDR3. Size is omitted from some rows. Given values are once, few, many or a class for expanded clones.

CDR3aa: CSVSGSSYNEQFF
j_gene: TRBJ2-1
v_gene: TRBV29-1
abundance: -

CDR3aa: CATSGGLTEGEEKLFF
j_gene: TRBJ1-4
v_gene: TRBV24-1
abundance: many

CDR3aa: CASSFSPGSSSPLHF
j_gene: TRBJ1-6
v_gene: TRBV7-2
abundance: few

CDR3aa: CASPLNEQFF
j_gene: TRBJ2-1
v_gene: TRBV7-7
abundance: few

CDR3aa: CASSLAGGQWNGYTF
j_gene: TRBJ1-2
v_gene: TRBV7-9
abundance: -

CDR3aa: CASSPREGAEQYF
j_gene: TRBJ2-7
v_gene: TRBV18
abundance: few

CDR3aa: CASSFEHTDEQYF
j_gene: TRBJ2-7
v_gene: TRBV12-3/TRBV12-4
abundance: many

CDR3aa: CSVVGAKTYEQYF
j_gene: TRBJ2-7
v_gene: TRBV29-1
abundance: few

CDR3aa: CSVEAEGGPTGETQYF
j_gene: TRBJ2-5
v_gene: TRBV29-1
abundance: -

CDR3aa: CSVGSSYNEQFF
j_gene: TRBJ2-1
v_gene: TRBV29-1
abundance: many

CDR3aa: CASSDLGQVNSEQYF
j_gene: TRBJ2-7
v_gene: TRBV2
abundance: -

CDR3aa: CASSSLPGDEQFF
j_gene: TRBJ2-1
v_gene: TRBV7-6
abundance: -

CDR3aa: CASSLSTGAADTQYF
j_gene: TRBJ2-3
v_gene: TRBV25-1
abundance: few

CDR3aa: CSARPTSGSANEQFF
j_gene: TRBJ2-1
v_gene: TRBV20-1
abundance: -

CDR3aa: CASSLSSNLVREIQETQYF
j_gene: TRBJ2-5
v_gene: TRBV7-6
abundance: few

CDR3aa: CASTLGGGDQPQHF
j_gene: TRBJ1-5
v_gene: TRBV19
abundance: -

CDR3aa: CASSPSLRGAEQFF
j_gene: TRBJ2-1
v_gene: TRBV4-2
abundance: -

CDR3aa: CASSYPRGQGNEKLFF
j_gene: TRBJ1-4
v_gene: TRBV6-6
abundance: many

CDR3aa: CASRHNGQIYGYTF
j_gene: TRBJ1-2
v_gene: TRBV27
abundance: few

CDR3aa: CASSLGTNQLNTEAFF
j_gene: TRBJ1-1
v_gene: TRBV6-5
abundance: -

CDR3aa: CSAAKTTGRGTEAFF
j_gene: TRBJ1-1
v_gene: TRBV20-1
abundance: many

CDR3aa: CASSILLAGPSGELFF
j_gene: TRBJ2-2
v_gene: TRBV19
abundance: -

CDR3aa: CASSLAGGAYNEQFF
j_gene: TRBJ2-1
v_gene: TRBV5-1
abundance: few

CDR3aa: CASSSDGYYSYNSPLHF
j_gene: TRBJ1-6
v_gene: TRBV11-3
abundance: many

CDR3aa: CASSKGLAGTNEQYF
j_gene: TRBJ2-7
v_gene: TRBV18
abundance: few

CDR3aa: CAWTPESSYNEQFF
j_gene: TRBJ2-1
v_gene: TRBV30
abundance: few

CDR3aa: CASSLEGASYEQYF
j_gene: TRBJ2-7
v_gene: TRBV5-1
abundance: -

CDR3aa: CASSPTGLPASSYEQYF
j_gene: TRBJ2-7
v_gene: TRBV18
abundance: -

CDR3aa: CASSAYYEQYF
j_gene: TRBJ2-7
v_gene: TRBV5-1
abundance: few

CDR3aa: CASSPRDVLNTEAFF
j_gene: TRBJ1-1
v_gene: TRBV12-3/TRBV12-4
abundance: many

CDR3aa: CSARGLTTDTQYF
j_gene: TRBJ2-3
v_gene: TRBV20-1
abundance: many